The sequence of this T cell receptor beta chain was determined in a study of shared clonotypes between healthy human individuals. About this clone itself: What it binds is not known.

General study points: Sharing across a handful of donors was seen in 4% to 5% of naive CD4 clonotypes.

At a deep level, the assay was run. Under the authors' procedure: ImmunoSEQ supplied junction-only sequences lacking quality scores, so filtering was different. Produced via immunoSEQ multiplex PCR; TCRdb's table is partial and in-frame only. V, J and clone size are taken as reported in that table, and D and trimming were inferred from the DNA itself. The sample contains about 730,000 clones, over 55% of which appear only once. The receptor was isolated from a woman in her twenties or thirties in good health. Sequenced: memory CD4+ T cells sorted from blood. Subset specified: CD45RA-negative fraction.

The CDR3 DNA reads TGTGCCAGCAGCTTAGACTACAGGGGTCGACCCCTCCACTTT. Translated: CASSLDYRGRPLHF. The chain couples TRBV5-4 to TRBJ1-6; 7 positions agree with TRBD1. CDR3 size: 14 residues. The J segment lost 12 bases and the V segment lost 2 bases, leaving 8 bases of the junction unmatched. Germline V gene data show CDR1 as SGHNT and CDR2 as YYREEE (reference sequence).